Following are 8 T cell receptor beta chains from one sample sequenced in a study of response to subunit inactivated influenza vaccine. TCRdb fed the RT-PCR reads into MiXCR, producing one record per CDR3 protein. The data hold under 950,000 distinct CDR3 sequences, with about 20% observed a single time. Material: PBMCs from blood, obtained 5 days after vaccination. The receptors come from a man aged 45-65 years who received an inactivated influenza vaccine.

The chain joins TRBV9 to TRBJ2-3; 10 bases are shared with TRBD2. The germline CDR1 and CDR2 sequences are SGDLS and YYNGEE. J lost 4 bases, V lost 0 bases, and 5 bases had no gene match. The CDR3 totals 16 residues. Here the CDR3 reads CASSVAAGGPSDTQYF. The CDR3 nucleotides read TGTGCCAGCAGCGTAGCAGCGGGAGGGCCCTCAGATACGCAGTATTTT.

The gene calls are TRBV5-4 and TRBJ2-5, with 8 bases that match TRBD2. The CDR3 has 14 amino acids. With 6 bases clipped from V and 4 bases from J, the junction kept 8 bases outside the gene matches. Germline assignment: CDR1 SGHNT and CDR2 YYREEE (reference sequence). The CDR3 DNA sequence: TGTGCCAGCACCCCCGGGGGGGCCGCAGAGACCCAGTACTTC. Translation gives CASTPGGAAETQYF.

The sample holds a few counts of this clonotype. The J gene is TRBJ2-5, the V gene TRBV4-3, with D possibly TRBD2 on 5 matching bases. The germline CDR1 and CDR2 sequences are LGHNA and YSLEER. Trimming removed 0 bases from V and 5 bases from J, with 13 bases in between. This CDR3 comprises 15 residues. The CDR3 region has the DNA TGCGCCAGCAGCCAAGATGAGGCCAGGAGGGAGACCCAGTACTTC. The encoded protein is CASSQDEARRETQYF.

This sequence joins TRBV4-3 and TRBJ1-4; the D is unclear. V was shortened by 1 base and J by 7 bases, with 7 bases between the two germline ends. CDR1 is LGHNA and CDR2 is YSLEER in the germline V gene. The CDR3 has 13 amino acids. CDR3 nucleotide sequence: TGCGCCAGCAGCCAAGCCGGAGGTGAAAAACTGTTTTTT. Residues: CASSQAGGEKLFF.

V usage is TRBV24-1 and J usage is TRBJ2-7; D perhaps matches TRBD2 (6 bases). Trimming cost V 4 bases and J 2 bases, with 17 bases left between them. Germline values: CDR1 KGHDR, CDR2 SFDVKD. CDR3 length: 16 amino acids. This CDR3 is CATSDNTGTATYEQYF. In DNA form, the CDR3 reads TGTGCCACCAGTGACAACACCGGGACTGCGACCTACGAGCAGTACTTC.

V and J are TRBV15 and TRBJ2-5; D gene unclear. Trimming shortened V by 0 bases and J by 3 bases, and 8 bases separated the two germline ends. Per the germline V gene, CDR1 is LNHNV and CDR2 is YYDKDF (reference sequence). The CDR3 is made up of 14 amino acids. CDR3 loop: CATSRDFGEETQYF. DNA of the CDR3: TGTGCCACCAGCAGAGATTTTGGAGAAGAGACCCAGTACTTC. Looking up the rest from reference TRBV15 and TRBJ2-5 gives the full variable domain: DAMVIQNPRYQVTQFGKPVTLSCSQTLNHNVMYWYQQKSSQAPKLLFHYYDKDFNNEADTPDNFQSRRPNTSFCFLDIRSPGLGDTAMYLCATSRDFGEETQYFGPGTRLLVL.

The chain joins TRBV20-1 to TRBJ1-3; TRBD1 agrees at 10 bases. V was pared by 1 base and J by 1 base, with 1 base of the junction left unmatched. CDR1 and CDR2 from the germline V gene are DFQATT and SNEGSKA (reference sequence). The CDR3 spans 15 residues. The CDR3 DNA sequence: TGCAGTGCTAGAGGGGACAGGGGATCTGGAAACACCATATATTTT. Residues: CSARGDRGSGNTIYF.

The chain carries TRBV18 and TRBJ1-1; 9 positions match TRBD1. Germline loops: CDR1 KGHSH, CDR2 LQKENI. V lost 7 bases, J lost 5 bases, and 8 bases stayed unmatched. This CDR3 has 14 residues. CDR3 sequence (DNA): TGTGCCAGCTTTCAGGGACAGGGCTTAACTGAAGCTTTCTTT. It translates to CASFQGQGLTEAFF. Supplemented by reference TRBV18 and TRBJ1-1, the full variable domain reads NAGVMQNPRHLVRRRGQEARLRCSPMKGHSHVYWYRQLPEEGLKFMVYLQKENIIDESGMPKERFSAEFPKEGPSILRIQQVVRGDSAAYFCASFQGQGLTEAFFGQGTRLTVV.